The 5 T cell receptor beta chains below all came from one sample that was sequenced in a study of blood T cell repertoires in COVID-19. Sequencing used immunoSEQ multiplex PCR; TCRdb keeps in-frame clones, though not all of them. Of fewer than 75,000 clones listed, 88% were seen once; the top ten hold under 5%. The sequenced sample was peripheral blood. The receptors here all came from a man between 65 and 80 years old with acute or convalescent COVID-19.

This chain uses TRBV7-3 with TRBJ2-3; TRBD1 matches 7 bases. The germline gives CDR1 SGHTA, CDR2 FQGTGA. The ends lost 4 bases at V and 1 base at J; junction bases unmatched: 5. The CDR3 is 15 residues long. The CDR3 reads CASSWGQGGTDTQYF. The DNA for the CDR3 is TGTGCCAGCAGCTGGGGGCAGGGGGGCACAGATACGCAGTATTTT.

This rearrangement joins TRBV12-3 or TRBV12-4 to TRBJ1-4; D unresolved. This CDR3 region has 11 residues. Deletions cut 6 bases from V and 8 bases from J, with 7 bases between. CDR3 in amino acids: CASSGKEKLFF. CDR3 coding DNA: TGTGCCAGCAGCGGGAAAGAAAAACTGTTTTTT.

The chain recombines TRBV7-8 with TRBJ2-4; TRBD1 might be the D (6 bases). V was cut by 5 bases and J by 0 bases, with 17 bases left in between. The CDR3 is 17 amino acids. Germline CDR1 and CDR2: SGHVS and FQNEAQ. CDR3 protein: CASSARQVLLAKNIQYF. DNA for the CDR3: TGTGCCAGCAGCGCCCGACAGGTTCTACTAGCCAAAAACATTCAGTACTTC.

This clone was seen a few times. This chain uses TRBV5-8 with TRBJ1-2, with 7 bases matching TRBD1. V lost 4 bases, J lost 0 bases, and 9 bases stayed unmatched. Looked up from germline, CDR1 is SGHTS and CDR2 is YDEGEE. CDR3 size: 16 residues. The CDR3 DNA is TGTGCCAGCAGCGACTGGATGGGACAGACTAACTATGGCTACACCTTC. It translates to CASSDWMGQTNYGYTF. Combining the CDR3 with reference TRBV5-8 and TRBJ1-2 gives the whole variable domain EAGVTQSPTHLIKTRGQQATLRCSPISGHTSVYWYQQALGLGLQFLLWYDEGEERNRGNFPPRFSGRQFPNYSSELNVNALELEDSALYLCASSDWMGQTNYGYTFGSGTRLTVV.

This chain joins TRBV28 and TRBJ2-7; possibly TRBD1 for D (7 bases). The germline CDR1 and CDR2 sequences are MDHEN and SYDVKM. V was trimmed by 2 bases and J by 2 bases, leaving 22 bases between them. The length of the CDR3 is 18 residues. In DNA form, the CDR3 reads TGTGCCAGCAGTTTAATGGGGAAGGGCGGGACAGTCCCCTACGAGCAGTACTTC. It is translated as CASSLMGKGGTVPYEQYF.